This T cell receptor beta chain was profiled in a study of cytomegalovirus exposure and HLA in healthy donors (dated by TCRdb to the late 2010s). Concerning the study at large: In an earlier analysis of approximately 640 of the donors, 276 Gb of sequence data and approximately 100 million unique TCR beta sequences from about 179 million T cells were reported. Because of strong linkage in the cohort, 5 or 6 DR-DQ haplotypes were treated as single units for association and clustering. Typing coverage varied by locus: about 620-630 donors for A, B, C, DRB1 and DQB1; roughly 500 for DQA1; around 570 for DPA1; fewer than 480 for DPB1. The later analysis used no new phenotypic data to find candidate immune exposures, relying instead on TCR beta sequences and their occurrence across donors. The T cell repertoires of 666 subjects were profiled by immunosequencing and related to cytomegalovirus serostatus. Among the roughly 410 genotyped donors, around 81% belonged to the genetic ancestry cluster associated with self-reported Caucasian donors. Besides the first cohort of about 730 subjects, a separate validation cohort made up of 95 to 150 different subjects was used. An early release that covered approximately 600 HLA-typed donors contained around 300 gigabases of sequencing data and tens of millions of unique TCR sequences. An earlier analysis of roughly 600 of the donors used high-throughput TCR beta sequencing to judge whether each TCR beta V gene segment behaved as functional or pseudogenic. High-throughput TCR immunosequencing, statistical association of individual TCRs with disease status, and machine learning were combined to predict cytomegalovirus infection status. On average, roughly 200,000 unique TCR beta nucleotide sequences were sequenced per donor among a few hundred genotyped donors of the cohort, with roughly 20% of those sequences being non-productive. The study aimed to test whether signatures of past pathogen exposure could be identified by cataloging public T cell receptors. In a later genetic analysis, genome-wide SNP genotypes for about 55% of the roughly 700 donors were used, and that subset was treated as a discovery cohort. A later analysis re-examined previously published TCR beta repertoires from over 500 donors and added high-resolution HLA genotyping to investigate patterns of TCR occurrence. All discovery cohort repertoires had been generated using a single sequencing platform. Alongside the repertoire data, information on donor age, sex, ethnicity and CMV serostatus was compiled. Both class I and class II loci were covered by HLA typing, at four-digit resolution.

Details on this clone: This clone's antigen is unknown. No much larger clonotype is one base removed from it; base qualities were not supplied.

Points the paper makes about the study in general: The authors suggested that the approach could potentially be generalized to other disease states and immunological phenotypes. In a later analysis, the rate of TCR association differed among HLA loci, with DRB1 alleles having the most associated TCRs and HLA-C alleles having the fewest. Most TCR sequences were observed very rarely across donors, whereas some public TCRs were present in many individuals. When HLA alleles, especially DR and DQ, strongly co-occurred, attributing TCR associations to individual alleles was difficult. Because some donors lacked HLA typing at each locus, the association tests relied only on the typed subset. A further reported finding was that TCR beta sequences accurately predicted the HLA-A and HLA-B alleles for most subjects in the first cohort. Broadly in line with IMGT annotations, most TCR beta V segments showed up in productive rearrangements about 87% or about 30% of the time in an earlier analysis of 587 of the donors. Compared with the roughly 700-donor mean, donors in an Asian-associated ancestry cluster had fewer N-insertions in productive TCRs, according to a later genetic analysis. A total of 150 or so TCR beta chains were listed by the study as associated with cytomegalovirus. Some IMGT-functional V segments, including TRBV6-2 and TRBV6-3, could not be told apart with the 87-base-pair reads, so those segments were excluded. This cohort had only TCR beta chains sequenced, and the lack of alpha or paired-chain data limited which features could be detected. Several of the top co-occurrence clusters appeared to be linked to parvovirus B19, influenza, CMV and Epstein-Barr virus, according to a later analysis. In a later analysis, 15,000 to 20,000 TCR beta sequences were associated with specific HLA alleles at a false discovery rate of 0.05. In vitro tests confirmed that a few of the cytomegalovirus-associated TCR beta chains recognize cytomegalovirus antigens. Correlated functional status among segregating V segments might be attributable to linkage disequilibrium, but an unknown experimental factor could not be ruled out. The classifier was reported to diagnose cytomegalovirus status with high specificity and sensitivity in both the original cohort and the validation cohort. In a later genetic analysis, a missense DCLRE1C variant was associated with V-gene and J-gene trimming of TCR beta chains, and the association was replicated in an independent cohort. Sequencing depth was assumed to be roughly uniform across donors in the presence/absence analyses, though that assumption may not hold. In a later analysis, HLA-associated TCR beta chains showed more clonal expansion and lower generation probabilities than non-associated chains that were equally common. According to a later analysis, most CMV-associated TCR beta chains appeared to be HLA-restricted, and the HLA associations seemed to be driven largely by CMV exposure. For the cohort, immune exposure information was limited to CMV serostatus. The sequencing pipeline was judged likely to have produced a cluster of highly shared sequence variants as a technical artifact. The earlier analysis of nearly 600 of the donors excluded some 16 rarely observed V segments, including chromosome 9 orphons, because counts were too low.

Including cysteine and phenylalanine, the CDR3 has 16 amino acids. CDR3 DNA is the only sequence kept; it has 48 bases, read in frame from the first base. CDR1 SGDLS and CDR2 YYNGEE are derived from the germline V gene. Relative to germline, V is 4 bases shorter and J is 5 bases shorter, with 21 bases between their ends. The method behind the library was the immunoSEQ multiplex PCR assay. For the multiplex PCR, a mixture combining 60 forward primers for TCR Vbeta segments and 13 reverse primers for TCR Jbeta segments was used. Amplification of the CDR3 region of rearranged TCR beta genes was performed with a multiplex PCR assay on genomic DNA. On the Illumina HiSeq System, the amplified TCR beta libraries were sequenced as 87-base-pair reads. As for the authors' bioinformatics: A later analysis counted approximately 74 million unique TCR beta chains across the 550 to 750 repertoires, and roughly 10 million of these chains were shared by at least two donors. Raw reads were error-corrected and collapsed into unique sequences by a nearest-neighbor algorithm in which closely related sequences were merged to remove PCR and sequencing errors. Alignment of CDR3 sequences to IMGT reference sequences was used to assign V, D and J gene segments. For a sequence to be retained, a match of at least six nucleotides was required to both a V gene segment and a J gene segment. Rearrangements were classified as productive when the CDR3 lacked stop codons and remained in frame with V and J, and all other rearrangements were classified as non-productive. CDR3 was defined according to IMGT convention as the region running from the second conserved V-encoded cysteine to the conserved J-encoded phenylalanine. The earlier analysis of roughly 590 of the donors excluded any sequence lacking an unambiguous match to a single V gene segment. In an earlier analysis of several hundred of the donors, V segments were called functional above 56.7% productive rearrangements and were called segregating when the between-donor standard deviation exceeded 5%. A statistical classification framework was built for diagnosing cytomegalovirus status from the catalog of TCR beta chain sequences. A later analysis assigned V and J genes by comparing TCR nucleotide sequences with IMGT/GENE-DB human TR gene sequences. The TCRdist pipeline was used in a later analysis to assign CDR3 sequences and most-parsimonious VDJ recombination scenarios. In a later analysis, each TCR beta chain was defined by its CDR3 amino acid sequence together with its V-gene family, and reads lacking a unique V-gene family were excluded. As a way to deal with suspected cross-contamination and a sequencing artifact, a later analysis dropped 640 or so nucleotide sequences that were highly shared and had low generation probability. In a later analysis, a clonal expansion index was calculated for each public chain from normalized within-repertoire ranks of inferred template counts. Generation probabilities in a later analysis came from a VDJ recombination model fitted to out-of-frame rearrangements, and those results were checked against IGoR. A later analysis scored TCR-TCR, TCR-HLA and TCR-CMV co-occurrence with hypergeometric tests, applying a repertoire-size bias correction to TCR pairs. A later analysis estimated false discovery rates by permuting HLA or CMV assignments 20 times. In a later analysis, co-occurring TCRs were grouped with DBSCAN, and TCRdist sequence similarity was added when clustering was performed within HLA-allele-positive subsets. Repertoires with fewer than 30,000 or more than 120,000 public chains were left out of co-occurrence clustering, as were four to six repertoires with anomalous nucleotide sharing. Entries here come from immuneACCESS through TCRdb and include only in-frame sequences with V and J called. Some clones fail to appear in such tables; in the studies checked, an unresolved V gene covers under half of the shortfall, and the cause of the remainder is unknown. That table gives V, J and clone size, and the DNA gave D and trimming. For this sample there are approximately 140,000 clones; about 70% appear just once. Almost 4% of the sample goes to the ten largest clones.

The cohort comprised 550 to 700 healthy bone marrow donors. At the time of sampling, every cohort member was nominally healthy, though immune exposures that went unrecorded were likely present. The donor tested CMV seronegative, placing the donor among the 300 to 450 seronegative members of the cohort. Every donor gave a peripheral blood sample, and the peripheral blood mononuclear cells from that sample were used for TCR beta sequencing. Genomic DNA was extracted from the blood cell samples with the Qiagen DNeasy Blood Extraction Kit. This sequence uses TRBV9 and TRBJ2-5; TRBD1 is perhaps the D gene, given 5 matching bases. The sequenced sample was PBMCs. This TCR came from a man between 18 and 35 years old in good health and CMV-seronegative. The DNA reads as follows: TGTGCCAGCAGCCCTCCGACAGCTAGAGAGCTGGAGACCCAGTACTTC. Translation gives CASSPPTARELETQYF.